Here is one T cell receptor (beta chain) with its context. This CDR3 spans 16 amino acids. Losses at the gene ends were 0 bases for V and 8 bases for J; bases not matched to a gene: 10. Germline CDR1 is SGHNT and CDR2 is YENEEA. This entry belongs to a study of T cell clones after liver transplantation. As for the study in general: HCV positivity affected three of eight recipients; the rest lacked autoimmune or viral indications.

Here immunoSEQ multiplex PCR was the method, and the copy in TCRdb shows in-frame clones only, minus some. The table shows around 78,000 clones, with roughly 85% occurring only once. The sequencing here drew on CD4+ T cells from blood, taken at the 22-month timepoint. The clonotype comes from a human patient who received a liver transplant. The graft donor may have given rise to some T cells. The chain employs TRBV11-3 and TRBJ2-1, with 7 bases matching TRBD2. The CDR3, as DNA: TGTGCCAGCAGCTTAGATCGCGGGGGAGGTTTGGATGAGCAGTTCTTC. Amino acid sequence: CASSLDRGGGLDEQFF.